Included here is one TCR beta chain sequence, with context. Its antigen is unknown. One end of the junction varies from germline; a read error may be responsible. This sample was taken from a study of tumor and adjacent non-tumor tissue in lung cancer. RNA was extracted from bulk tissue without any cell sorting. More than 3 cm separated this lung sample from the edge of the tumor. Newly diagnosed lung cancer patients had thoracic surgery in China, August–November 2014, without prior chemotherapy. Three rounds of nested PCR, following a modified ARM-PCR protocol, produced the TCRbeta library. TCRdb redid the calling of the multiplex PCR reads with MiXCR, one entry per CDR3 protein. The data contain over 100,000 distinct CDR3 sequences, under 65% of them singletons. Whole-study findings and limits: In normal lung, the top 100 clones were significantly more dominant than in tumor. Higher tumor TCR diversity was associated with shorter survival. Compared with tumor, normal lung showed significantly lower TCR diversity.

Germline-derived CDR1 and CDR2 are MNHNY and SVGAGI (reference sequence). The CDR3 consists of 16 residues. This chain links TRBV6-6 with TRBJ2-7; D ambiguous. Sequencing was performed on distant non-tumor lung tissue. The TCR sequence derives from a man aged 60-69 years with non-small cell lung cancer. The CDR3 DNA is TGTGCCAGCAGTTACTCCGAGTTGGGTAACTCCTACGAGGAGTACTTC. Residues: CASSYSELGNSYEEYF.